Shown below are 19 T cell receptor beta chains from a single sample sequenced in a study of cytomegalovirus exposure and HLA in healthy donors. The PCR employed 60 Vbeta primers together with 13 Jbeta primers. Repertoires were generated with immunoSEQ multiplex PCR, while TCRdb's copy carries only in-frame clones and drops some. Among 150,000 to 200,000 clones listed, roughly 74% were seen once. Sample: PBMCs. The receptors shown here come from a woman aged 25 to 39 in good health and CMV-seropositive.

The J gene is TRBJ2-7, the V gene TRBV5-1, with D perhaps TRBD2 (6 bases). The CDR3 has 14 residues. Germline CDR1 and CDR2: SGHRS and YFSETQ. Trimming stripped 1 base from V and 0 bases from J, with 8 bases between. In DNA form, the CDR3 reads TGCGCCAGCAGCTTGATGACTAGCTCCTACGAGCAGTACTTC. Translated: CASSLMTSSYEQYF.

This chain connects TRBV6-4 to TRBJ2-1; TRBD1 matches at 8 bases. CDR1 is MRHNA, CDR2 SNTAGT, per germline. The CDR3 spans 18 residues. V was clipped by 8 bases and J by 10 bases; unmatched bases: 25. CDR3 amino acids: CASSPGAVGTGPLQEQFF. The CDR3 DNA reads as TGTGCCAGCTCCCCAGGAGCCGTCGGGACAGGTCCCCTACAGGAGCAGTTCTTC.

The J gene is TRBJ1-2, the V gene TRBV5-6; D is undetermined. Germline V gives CDR1 SGHDT, CDR2 YYEEEE. The CDR3 runs 12 residues. V dropped 0 bases and J dropped 4 bases, with 4 bases sitting between them. CDR3 residues: CASSLDSYGYTF. CDR3 nucleotide sequence: TGTGCCAGCAGCTTGGATAGCTATGGCTACACCTTC.

The J gene is TRBJ2-2, the V gene TRBV6-5; D may be TRBD1 (5 bases). Deletions cut 2 bases from V and 0 bases from J, with 10 bases between. Looked up from germline, CDR1 is MNHEY and CDR2 is SVGAGI. The CDR3 length is 16 residues. The CDR3 DNA sequence: TGTGCCAGCAGTTACGCTCGGACAACGAACACCGGGGAGCTGTTTTTT. This gives the protein CASSYARTTNTGELFF.

The chain couples TRBV6-5 to TRBJ2-5; D might be TRBD1 (6 bases). V gave up 5 bases and J gave up 4 bases, with 17 bases separating them. The CDR3 extends over 15 amino acids. Per germline, CDR1 MNHEY and CDR2 SVGAGI. CDR3 loop: CASSGNGLGGETQYF. The CDR3 coding sequence is TGTGCCAGCAGTGGGAATGGGTTAGGGGGAGAGACCCAGTACTTC.

V usage is TRBV25-1 and J usage is TRBJ1-4; possible D gene TRBD1, 6 bases. V gave up 7 bases and J gave up 11 bases, with 11 bases separating them. Germline assignment: CDR1 MGHDK and CDR2 SYGVNS. The CDR3 covers 11 residues. CDR3 nucleotides: TGTGCCAGCACCCTCACAGGGAAACTGTTTTTT. Translating it yields CASTLTGKLFF.

The V and J genes are TRBV7-6 and TRBJ1-1, with TRBD1 matching 8 bases. The CDR3 has 15 amino acids. CDR1 is SGHVS, CDR2 FNYEAQ, per germline. V gave up 1 base and J gave up 8 bases; unmatched junction bases: 9. CDR3: CASSLGDRGGSEAFF. CDR3 DNA: TGTGCCAGCAGCTTAGGCGACAGGGGTGGATCAGAAGCTTTCTTT.

The gene calls are TRBV25-1 and TRBJ1-2, with 7 positions matching TRBD1. V was pared by 5 bases and J by 4 bases, with 16 bases of the junction left unmatched. Germline-derived CDR1 and CDR2 are MGHDK and SYGVNS. This CDR3 is 17 amino acids long. CDR3 sequence (DNA): TGTGCCAGCAGTTCCTCCTATAAGGGACAGACCTTCTATGGCTACACCTTC. Translation gives CASSSSYKGQTFYGYTF.

The V and J genes are TRBV27 and TRBJ2-7; TRBD2 might be the D (7 bases). Germline CDR1 MNHEY, CDR2 SMNVEV (reference sequence). The CDR3 length is 13 residues. Deletions cut 3 bases from V and 5 bases from J, with 11 bases between. CDR3 residues: CASSFKGGDEQYF. For the CDR3, the DNA is TGTGCCAGCAGTTTTAAAGGGGGGGACGAGCAGTACTTC.

The rearrangement uses TRBV11-2 and TRBJ2-7, with 12 bases aligning to TRBD1. Germline V gives CDR1 SGHAT, CDR2 FQNNGV. V gave up 1 base and J gave up 4 bases; unmatched junction bases: 2. The CDR3 covers 15 residues. Here the CDR3 reads CASSLGDRGPYEQYF. The CDR3, as DNA: TGTGCCAGCAGCTTAGGGGACAGGGGGCCTTACGAGCAGTACTTC.

This clone was detected a few times. The J gene is TRBJ2-3, the V gene TRBV11-3; D is undetermined. V gave up 1 base and J gave up 1 base, with 12 bases separating them. The CDR3 sequence is 16 residues long. CDR1 is SGHNT, CDR2 YENEEA, per germline. This CDR3 is CASSLGLGDGTDTQYF. CDR3 nucleotide sequence: TGTGCCAGCAGCTTAGGGCTAGGAGACGGCACAGATACGCAGTATTTT.

Of note for this clone: The same CDR3 is also encoded by other DNA sequences in this sample. The J gene is TRBJ2-2, the V gene TRBV2; a possible D gene is TRBD2 (5 bases). Deletions cut 7 bases from V and 5 bases from J, with 11 bases between. Germline values: CDR1 SNHLY, CDR2 FYNNEI. CDR3 length: 13 amino acids. The CDR3 reads CASKREATGELFF. The CDR3 nucleotides read TGTGCCAGCAAGAGGGAAGCTACCGGGGAGCTGTTTTTT.

The chain uses TRBV19 and TRBJ2-7; TRBD1 matches at 9 bases. Germline values: CDR1 LNHDA, CDR2 SQIVND (reference sequence). The junction had 10 bases not matched to a gene; V was cut back by 2 bases and J by 5 bases. The CDR3 extends over 16 amino acids. The CDR3: CASSIPTGTGNNEQYF. Written as DNA, the CDR3 is TGTGCCAGTAGTATACCTACCGGGACAGGGAATAACGAGCAGTACTTC.

J is TRBJ1-5 and V is TRBV27, with D perhaps TRBD1 (6 bases). V was trimmed by 4 bases and J by 0 bases, leaving 7 bases between them. Germline V gene data show CDR1 as MNHEY and CDR2 as SMNVEV (reference sequence). The CDR3 sequence is 14 residues long. CDR3 in DNA: TGTGCCAGCAGTTACAGGGATAGCAATCAGCCCCAGCATTTT. This translates into CASSYRDSNQPQHF.

The chain has TRBV5-4 and TRBJ1-2; TRBD1 agrees at 7 bases. This CDR3 spans 16 amino acids. Germline assignment: CDR1 SGHNT and CDR2 YYREEE (reference sequence). Trimming cost V 5 bases and J 0 bases; bases outside gene matches: 10. This chain's CDR3 is CASSHMNRGPNYGYTF. CDR3 nucleotide sequence: TGTGCCAGCAGTCATATGAACAGGGGCCCTAACTATGGCTACACCTTC. Filled out from reference TRBV5-4 and TRBJ1-2, the complete variable domain reads ETGVTQSPTHLIKTRGQQVTLRCSSQSGHNTVSWYQQALGQGPQFIFQYYREEENGRGNFPPRFSGLQFPNYSSELNVNALELDDSALYLCASSHMNRGPNYGYTFGSGTRLTVV.

The chain uses TRBV5-1 and TRBJ1-6; 7 nucleotides agree with TRBD1. Germline V gives CDR1 SGHRS, CDR2 YFSETQ. The CDR3 has 18 amino acids. V lost 1 base, J lost 0 bases, and 7 bases stayed unmatched. The CDR3 region has the DNA TGCGCCAGCAGCTTGCGGACAGGTGCCATCTCCTATAATTCACCCCTCCACTTT. Its translation: CASSLRTGAISYNSPLHF.

This clone was picked up one time. The rearrangement joins TRBV4-2 to TRBJ2-7, with D unclear. The V end was cut by 1 base, the J end by 3 bases, with 4 bases between. The CDR3 totals 12 residues. Germline CDR1 and CDR2: LGHNA and YNFKEQ. This CDR3 reads CASSQGLYEQYF. The DNA of the CDR3 is TGTGCCAGCAGCCAAGGTCTCTACGAGCAGTACTTC.

The J gene is TRBJ2-2, the V gene TRBV15; the D gene is possibly TRBD2 (6 bases). Germline assignment: CDR1 LNHNV and CDR2 YYDKDF (reference sequence). CDR3 size: 14 residues. Trimming took 1 base from V and 7 from J, leaving 10 bases between them. The CDR3 nucleotides read TGTGCCACCAGCAGAGTCAGCGGGTTCGGGGAGCTGTTTTTT. Translating it yields CATSRVSGFGELFF.

In this sample, this clone turned up a few times. A junction boundary mismatches the germline segment, possibly from a read error. This chain uses TRBV7-9 with TRBJ1-5; no clear D gene. The CDR3 length is 12 residues. CDR1 and CDR2 (germline): SEHNR, FQNEAQ (reference sequence). This CDR3 is CSSSLPNQPQHF. The CDR3 nucleotides read TGTTCCAGCAGCTTACCAAATCAGCCCCAGCATTTT.